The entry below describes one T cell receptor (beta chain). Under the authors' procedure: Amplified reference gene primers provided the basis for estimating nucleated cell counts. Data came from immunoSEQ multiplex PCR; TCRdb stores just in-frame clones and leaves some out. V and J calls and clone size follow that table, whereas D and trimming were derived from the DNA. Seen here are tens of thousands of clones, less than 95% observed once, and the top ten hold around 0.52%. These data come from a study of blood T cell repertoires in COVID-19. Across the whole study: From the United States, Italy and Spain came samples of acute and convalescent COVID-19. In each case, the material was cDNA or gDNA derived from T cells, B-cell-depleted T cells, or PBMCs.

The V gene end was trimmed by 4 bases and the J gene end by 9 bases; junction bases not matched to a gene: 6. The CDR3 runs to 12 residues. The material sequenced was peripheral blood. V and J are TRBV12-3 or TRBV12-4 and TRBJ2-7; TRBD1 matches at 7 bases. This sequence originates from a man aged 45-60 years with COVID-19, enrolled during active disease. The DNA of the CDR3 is TGTGCCAGCAGTTATGGAGACAGGGTGCAGTACTTC. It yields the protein CASSYGDRVQYF.